The rows below give T cell receptor beta chains drawn from one sample of a study of cytomegalovirus exposure and HLA in healthy donors. Sequencing was performed with immunoSEQ multiplex PCR; in TCRdb, only in-frame clones are kept and a portion is missing. The sample contains hundreds of thousands of clones, roughly 79% of which appear only once. The material sequenced was PBMCs. These receptor sequences come from a man aged 18 to 30 in good health and CMV-seronegative. CDR3s include the opening cysteine and the closing phenylalanine or tryptophan. The order of the fields is V gene, clone size, J gene, D gene, CDR3 protein, CDR3 DNA. A D gene is named only where the DNA matches it firmly. Where a row states a size, it is once, few, many or the class of an expanded clone; other rows omit it.

TRBV9,few,TRBJ2-2,TRBD1,CASRRTGRATGELFF,TGTGCCAGCAGGCGGACAGGGCGTGCCACCGGGGAGCTGTTTTTT
TRBV4-1,NA,TRBJ2-7,NA,CASSQAGPTETGNEQYF,TGCGCCAGCAGCCAAGCGGGTCCGACAGAAACAGGGAACGAGCAGTACTTC
TRBV4-3,NA,TRBJ2-2,NA,CASSQDEDPTGELFF,TGCGCCAGCAGCCAAGATGAGGATCCCACCGGGGAGCTGTTTTTT
TRBV27,NA,TRBJ2-3,TRBD1,CASSLQDRGADTQYF,TGTGCCAGCAGTTTGCAGGACAGGGGTGCAGATACGCAGTATTTT
TRBV7-2,NA,TRBJ1-1,TRBD1,CASSPAGQEGTEAFF,TGTGCCAGCAGCCCGGCCGGACAGGAGGGAACTGAAGCTTTCTTT
TRBV25-1,NA,TRBJ1-6,NA,CASSESRGRYNSPLHF,TGTGCCAGCAGTGAATCAAGGGGTCGATATAATTCACCCCTCCACTTT
TRBV19,NA,TRBJ2-7,NA,CASSQQGAETYEQYF,TGTGCCAGTAGCCAACAGGGAGCCGAGACCTACGAGCAGTACTTC
TRBV6-4,NA,TRBJ2-2,TRBD2,CASSDKRTSPRFTGELFF,TGTGCCAGCAGTGACAAACGGACTAGCCCACGCTTCACCGGGGAGCTGTTTTTT
TRBV9,NA,TRBJ1-2,NA,CASSGSGMWGEGYGYTF,TGTGCCAGCAGCGGGTCAGGAATGTGGGGAGAAGGCTATGGCTACACCTTC
TRBV5-1,NA,TRBJ2-3,TRBD1,CASSSTGTGNTDTQYF,TGCGCCAGCAGTTCTACCGGGACAGGGAATACAGATACGCAGTATTTT
TRBV7-2,NA,TRBJ1-2,TRBD1,CASTPDRGNGYTF,TGTGCCAGCACCCCGGACAGGGGGAATGGCTACACCTTC
TRBV6-1,NA,TRBJ2-2,TRBD1,CASRRTGNTGELFF,TGTGCCAGCAGGAGGACAGGGAACACCGGGGAGCTGTTTTTT
TRBV5-6,NA,TRBJ2-3,TRBD1,CASSLYRGQWVDTQYF,TGTGCCAGCAGCCTTTACAGGGGGCAGTGGGTAGATACGCAGTATTTT
TRBV5-4,NA,TRBJ2-1,NA,CASSSSSEDEQFF,TGTGCCAGCAGCTCCTCTAGCGAGGATGAGCAGTTCTTC
TRBV7-9,NA,TRBJ1-1,TRBD1,CASSLTGGTNTEAFF,TGTGCCAGCAGCTTAACAGGGGGCACGAACACTGAAGCTTTCTTT
TRBV20-1,NA,TRBJ2-7,NA,CSALLAAEQYF,TGCAGTGCGCTGCTAGCAGCCGAGCAGTACTTC
TRBV7-9,NA,TRBJ2-7,NA,CSSSRGNYEQYF,TGTTCCAGCAGCCGAGGAAATTACGAGCAGTACTTC
TRBV7-3,NA,TRBJ1-1,NA,CASSLSAGFMNTEAFF,TGTGCCAGCAGCCTAAGCGCGGGGTTCATGAACACTGAAGCTTTCTTT
TRBV7-2,NA,TRBJ2-1,TRBD2,CASSSQRGDQQFF,TGTGCCAGCAGCTCCCAGCGGGGGGATCAGCAGTTCTTC
TRBV6-1,once,TRBJ2-7,TRBD1,CASTGQGPYEQYF,TGTGCCAGCACGGGACAGGGTCCATACGAGCAGTACTTC
TRBV2,few,TRBJ2-3,TRBD2,CAILGWTSGGTSTDTQYF,TGTGCTATATTAGGATGGACTAGCGGGGGAACTAGCACAGATACGCAGTATTTT
TRBV9,NA,TRBJ2-1,NA,CASSVEAQGDYNEQFF,TGTGCCAGCAGCGTAGAGGCACAGGGAGACTACAATGAGCAGTTCTTC
TRBV2,NA,TRBJ2-5,NA,CASRPIGGTPVETQYF,TGTGCCAGCAGACCTATAGGGGGTACACCCGTTGAGACCCAGTACTTC
TRBV7-8,NA,TRBJ2-1,TRBD2,CASRPGTSVNEQFF,TGTGCCAGCCGTCCCGGGACTAGCGTCAATGAGCAGTTCTTC
TRBV6-1,NA,TRBJ2-7,TRBD1,CASSEDGTGEQYF,TGTGCCAGCAGTGAAGATGGGACAGGCGAGCAGTACTTC
TRBV7-2,NA,TRBJ2-7,TRBD1,CASSSTGDPYEQYF,TGTGCCAGCAGCTCGACAGGGGACCCCTACGAGCAGTACTTC
TRBV4-2,few,TRBJ2-7,TRBD2,CASSLDMIPSGPYEQYF,TGTGCCAGCAGCTTAGATATGATCCCTAGCGGCCCTTACGAGCAGTACTTC
TRBV11-2,NA,TRBJ2-2,TRBD1,CASRGTGGAGELFF,TGTGCCAGCCGAGGGACAGGGGGGGCCGGGGAGCTGTTTTTT
TRBV4-1,once,TRBJ2-7,TRBD2,CASSQDSGSTYEQYF,TGCGCCAGCAGCCAAGATAGCGGGAGTACCTACGAGCAGTACTTC
TRBV9,NA,TRBJ2-2,TRBD2,CASSPLAGGNTGELFF,TGTGCCAGCAGCCCACTAGCGGGCGGGAACACCGGGGAGCTGTTTTTT
TRBV7-9,NA,TRBJ1-6,TRBD1,CASSLQGAHSPLHF,TGTGCCAGCAGCTTACAGGGGGCTCACTCACCCCTCCACTTT
TRBV30,NA,TRBJ2-7,TRBD2,CAWNGGGYEQYF,TGTGCCTGGAACGGGGGGGGCTACGAGCAGTACTTC
TRBV12-5,once,TRBJ1-1,TRBD1,CASGLIQGERNTEAFF,TGTGCTAGTGGTTTGATACAGGGGGAGAGGAACACTGAAGCTTTCTTT
TRBV6-5,NA,TRBJ1-4,NA,CASRSQGYGEKLFF,TGTGCCAGCAGATCCCAGGGGTACGGTGAAAAACTGTTTTTT
TRBV7-8,NA,TRBJ2-3,NA,CASSPQKIADTQYF,TGTGCCAGCAGCCCGCAGAAAATCGCAGATACGCAGTATTTT
TRBV7-6,NA,TRBJ1-2,TRBD1,CASSPRQGFNYGYTF,TGTGCCAGCAGTCCACGACAGGGTTTTAACTATGGCTACACCTTC
TRBV9,once,TRBJ2-4,NA,CASSVGDSVGNIQYF,TGTGCCAGCAGCGTAGGCGATAGCGTTGGTAACATTCAGTACTTC
TRBV5-3,few,TRBJ2-1,TRBD2,CARSLPSGSFHDEQFF,TGTGCCAGAAGCTTACCTAGCGGGAGTTTTCACGATGAGCAGTTCTTC
TRBV4-1,NA,TRBJ2-7,NA,CASSHRLGEVEQYF,TGCGCCAGCAGCCACAGACTAGGGGAGGTTGAGCAGTACTTC
TRBV29-1,NA,TRBJ1-1,NA,CSVEDQRVSNTEAFF,TGCAGCGTTGAAGATCAGCGGGTTTCGAACACTGAAGCTTTCTTT